This entry concerns a single TCR beta chain. This clone was recorded only once. Its binding antigen is unknown. Base-call qualities are not available, and no considerably larger clone is one nucleotide away. These data originate in a study of control samples from healthy donors and cancer patients (TCRdb year 2020). The protocol used for the library was the immunoSEQ multiplex PCR assay. TCRdb re-hosts the immuneACCESS table, in-frame sequences only. Its copies lack some clones; in the studies checked, an unresolved V gene accounts for under half of them, and the cause for the rest is not known. Within this sample are about 140,000 clones, with less than 95% of them counted one time only. Clones ranked in the top ten supply around 7.3% of the sample. The CDR3 contains 13 residues, cysteine and phenylalanine counted. Left in the record is the CDR3 DNA by itself, 39 bases read in frame from the first base. CDR1 SGHNT and CDR2 YYREEE are derived from the germline V gene (reference sequence). V and J are truncated by 3 bases and 4 bases respectively, leaving an intervening sequence of 10 bases.

The V and J segments used are TRBV5-4 and TRBJ1-2; the D gene cannot be named for sure. This sequence originates from a man between 18 and 35 years old in good health. Sequencing input: blood. The bases are TGTGCCAGCAGCTGGGAGGGCGGCTATGGCTACACCTTC. Its protein product is CASSWEGGYGYTF. With the portions outside the CDR3 filled from the reference TRBV5-4 and TRBJ1-2 genes, the complete variable region becomes ETGVTQSPTHLIKTRGQQVTLRCSSQSGHNTVSWYQQALGQGPQFIFQYYREEENGRGNFPPRFSGLQFPNYSSELNVNALELDDSALYLCASSWEGGYGYTFGSGTRLTVV.